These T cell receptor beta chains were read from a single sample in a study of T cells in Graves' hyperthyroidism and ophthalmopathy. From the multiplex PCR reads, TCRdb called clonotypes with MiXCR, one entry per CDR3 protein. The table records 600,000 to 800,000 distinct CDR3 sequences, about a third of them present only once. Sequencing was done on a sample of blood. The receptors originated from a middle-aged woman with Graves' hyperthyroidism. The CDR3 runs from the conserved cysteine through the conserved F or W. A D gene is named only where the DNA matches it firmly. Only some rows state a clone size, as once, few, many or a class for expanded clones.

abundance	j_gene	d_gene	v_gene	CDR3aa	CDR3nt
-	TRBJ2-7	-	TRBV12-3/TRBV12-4	CASGQARHEQYF	TGTGCCAGCGGGCAGGCCCGCCACGAGCAGTACTTC
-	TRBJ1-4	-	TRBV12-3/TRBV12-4	CASKWSGGWKEKLFF	TGTGCCAGCAAGTGGTCGGGGGGCTGGAAGGAAAAACTGTTTTTT
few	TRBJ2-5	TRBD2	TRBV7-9	CASSSPAGGKGETQYF	TGTGCCAGCAGCTCCCCCGCGGGGGGGAAAGGAGAGACCCAGTACTTC
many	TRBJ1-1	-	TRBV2	CASSTDSNTEAFF	TGTGCCAGCAGCACTGACAGCAACACTGAAGCTTTCTTT
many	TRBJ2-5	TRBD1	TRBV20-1	CSAIPGQGRGETQYF	TGCAGTGCAATACCGGGACAGGGCAGAGGAGAGACCCAGTACTTC
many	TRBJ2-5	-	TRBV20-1	CSANPGDQETQYF	TGCAGTGCTAATCCGGGGGACCAAGAGACCCAGTACTTC
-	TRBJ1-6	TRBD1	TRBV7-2	CASSYPGGHSPLHF	TGTGCCAGCAGTTACCCAGGGGGCCATTCACCCCTCCACTTT
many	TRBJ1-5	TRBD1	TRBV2	CASSVLAGQLNQPQHF	TGTGCCAGCAGTGTACTAGCGGGACAGTTAAATCAGCCCCAGCATTTT
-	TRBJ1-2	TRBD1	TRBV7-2	CASSLGHQGDGYTF	TGTGCCAGCTCCCTCGGACACCAGGGGGATGGCTACACCTTC
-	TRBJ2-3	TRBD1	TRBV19	CASNPRQGPSTDTQYF	TGTGCCAGCAACCCCAGACAGGGGCCTAGCACAGATACGCAGTATTTT
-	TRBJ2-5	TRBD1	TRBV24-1	CATSDTTGVETQYF	TGTGCCACCAGTGATACTACAGGGGTAGAGACCCAGTACTTC
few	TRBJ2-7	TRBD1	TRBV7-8	CASSQSTWDRSYEQYF	TGCGCCAGCAGCCAATCAACTTGGGACAGAAGTTACGAGCAGTACTTC
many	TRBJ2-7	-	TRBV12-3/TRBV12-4	CASSDGRYEQYF	TGTGCCAGCAGTGATGGGCGTTACGAGCAGTACTTC
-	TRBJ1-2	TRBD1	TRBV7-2	CTSSRSTGVYGYTF	TGTACCAGCAGCCGGTCGACAGGGGTCTATGGCTACACCTTC
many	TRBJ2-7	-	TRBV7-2	CASSLSQGGQEQYF	TGTGCCAGCAGCTTATCCCAGGGGGGCCAGGAGCAGTACTTC
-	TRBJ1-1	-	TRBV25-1	CASSIGQQEAFF	TGTGCCAGCAGTATCGGACAGCAAGAAGCTTTCTTT
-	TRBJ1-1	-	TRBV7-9	CASSPESGVGTEAFF	TGTGCCAGCAGCCCCGAGTCAGGGGTTGGGACTGAAGCTTTCTTT
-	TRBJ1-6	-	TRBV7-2	CASSLTPKGSPLHF	TGTGCCAGCAGCTTAACCCCAAAAGGGTCACCCCTCCACTTT
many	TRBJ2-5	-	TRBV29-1	CSVEVFPKTQYF	TGCAGCGTTGAAGTGTTCCCTAAGACCCAGTACTTC
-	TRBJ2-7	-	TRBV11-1	CASSLGLNYEQYF	TGTGCCAGCAGCTTAGGGCTGAACTACGAGCAGTACTTC
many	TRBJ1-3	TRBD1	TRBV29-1	CSITGTEAGNTIYF	TGCAGCATAACCGGGACAGAGGCTGGAAACACCATATATTTT
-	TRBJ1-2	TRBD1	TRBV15	CATSSHPGQGYGYTF	TGTGCCACCAGCAGCCACCCGGGACAGGGCTATGGCTACACCTTC
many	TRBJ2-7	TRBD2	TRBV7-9	CASSLVTGGPLEQYF	TGTGCCAGCAGCTTAGTAACGGGGGGGCCTCTCGAGCAGTACTTC
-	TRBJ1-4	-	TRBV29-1	CSVDDRDKGKLFF	TGCAGCGTTGACGACCGGGACAAAGGAAAACTGTTTTTT
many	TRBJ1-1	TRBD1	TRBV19	CASSTQGAGGTEAFF	TGTGCCAGTAGTACACAGGGGGCCGGTGGGACTGAAGCTTTCTTT
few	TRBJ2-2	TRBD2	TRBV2	CASSQGSGRGDGELFF	TGTGCCAGCAGCCAGGGAAGCGGGAGGGGAGACGGGGAGCTGTTTTTT
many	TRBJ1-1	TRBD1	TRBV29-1	CSAGTGGFTEAFF	TGCAGCGCCGGGACAGGGGGATTCACTGAAGCTTTCTTT
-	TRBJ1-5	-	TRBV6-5	CASSFHNGPQHF	TGTGCCAGCAGCTTCCATAACGGGCCCCAGCATTTT
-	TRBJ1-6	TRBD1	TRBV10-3	CAISELPGARGLNSPLHF	TGTGCCATCAGTGAGCTCCCGGGGGCAAGGGGGCTTAATTCACCCCTCCACTTT
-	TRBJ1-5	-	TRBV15	CATSRDPGINQPQHF	TGTGCCACCAGCAGAGACCCAGGGATAAATCAGCCCCAGCATTTT
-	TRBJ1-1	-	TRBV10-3	CASSQGPYTEAFF	TGTGCCAGCAGCCAGGGTCCCTACACTGAAGCTTTCTTT
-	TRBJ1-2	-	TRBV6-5	CASSYGDPSYTF	TGTGCCAGCAGTTACGGAGACCCTTCCTACACCTTC
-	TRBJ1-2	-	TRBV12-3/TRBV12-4	CASSLGAPQSYGYTF	TGTGCCAGCAGTTTAGGGGCCCCCCAATCCTATGGCTACACCTTC
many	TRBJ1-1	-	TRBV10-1	CASSNHRSDQAFF	TGCGCCAGCAGCAACCACAGGTCTGACCAAGCTTTCTTT
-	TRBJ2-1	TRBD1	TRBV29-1	CSVGTGGYNEQFF	TGCAGCGTTGGGACAGGGGGCTACAATGAGCAGTTCTTC
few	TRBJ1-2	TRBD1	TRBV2	CASSITGTGGRGYTF	TGTGCCAGCAGTATCACCGGGACAGGGGGCCGGGGCTACACCTTC